This paragraph covers one TCR beta chain sequence. Under the authors' procedure: Amplification of reference gene primers was used by the study to estimate nucleated cell counts. Clones were sequenced by immunoSEQ multiplex PCR, and TCRdb holds only the in-frame ones, with some missing. V and J calls and clone size are as listed in that table; D and trimming were resolved from the DNA. The table has around 200,000 clones, around nine tenths seen once. CDR1 is LNHDA, CDR2 SQIVND, per germline (reference sequence). The CDR3 runs to 15 residues. V was pared by 4 bases and J by 3 bases, with 6 bases of the junction left unmatched. This record belongs to a study of blood T cell repertoires in COVID-19. About the study: Donors in the United States, Italy and Spain gave samples during acute or convalescent COVID-19. Sources were T cells, B-cell-depleted T cells, or PBMCs; the material itself was cDNA or gDNA.

The clonotype comes from a man aged 70 or older with acute or convalescent COVID-19. Specimen: peripheral blood. This chain uses TRBV19 with TRBJ1-2; TRBD1 agrees at 9 bases. The CDR3 loop reads CASSTPGTGHYGYTF. In nucleotides, the CDR3 is TGTGCCAGTAGTACGCCCGGGACAGGGCACTATGGCTACACCTTC.